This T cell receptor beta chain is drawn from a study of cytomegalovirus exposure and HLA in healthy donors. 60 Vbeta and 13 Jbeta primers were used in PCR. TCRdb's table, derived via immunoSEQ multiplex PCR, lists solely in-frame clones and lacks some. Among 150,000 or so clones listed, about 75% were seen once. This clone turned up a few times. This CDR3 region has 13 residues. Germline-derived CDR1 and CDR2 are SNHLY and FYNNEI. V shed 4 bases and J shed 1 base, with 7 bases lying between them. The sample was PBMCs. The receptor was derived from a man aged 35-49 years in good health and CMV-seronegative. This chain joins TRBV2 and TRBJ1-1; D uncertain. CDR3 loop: CASSAPRNTEAFF. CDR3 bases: TGTGCCAGCAGTGCCCCCAGGAACACTGAAGCTTTCTTT.